These 6 T cell receptor beta chains originate from one sample sequenced in a study of glioma-infiltrating T cells. Using RNA template, CDR3s of TCR alpha and beta were amplified with iRepertoire arm-PCR. Via MiXCR, TCRdb re-called the multiplex PCR reads, giving one row per CDR3 protein. The table has approximately 90,000 distinct CDR3 sequences, roughly 23% seen once. The specimen was glioma tissue, nonneoplastic brain tissue, or PBMCs (not recorded which). These receptors all stem from a human donor with low-grade glioma or glioblastoma, undergoing nonglioma brain surgery, or in good health (not recorded which).

This clonotype was picked up many times. This chain uses TRBV15 with TRBJ2-7, with 9 nucleotides matching TRBD1. Germline-derived CDR1 and CDR2 are LNHNV and YYDKDF (reference sequence). V trimming: 1 base; J trimming: 2 bases; junction bases outside the gene matches: 6. The CDR3 has 16 residues. The CDR3 loop reads CATSRGGGQGTYEQYF. CDR3 bases: TGTGCCACCAGCAGAGGTGGTGGACAGGGGACCTACGAGCAGTACTTC.

A note on this clonotype: A much bigger clone sits one base away, suggesting this may be a read error. J is TRBJ2-1 and V is TRBV19; D is perhaps TRBD1 or TRBD2 (6 bases each). From germline, CDR1 is LNHDA and CDR2 SQIVND (reference sequence). V was trimmed by 5 bases and J by 6 bases, leaving 14 bases between them. This CDR3 is built from 14 residues. Written as DNA, the CDR3 is TGTGCCAGTAGTCTGGAGGGGACACTCAATGAGCAGTTCTTC. Translation gives CASSLEGTLNEQFF.

The chain couples TRBV12-3 or TRBV12-4 to TRBJ1-1; the D gene is possibly TRBD1 (6 bases). Trimming took 5 bases from V and 4 from J, leaving 20 bases between them. The CDR3 runs to 16 residues. CDR3 in amino acids: CASSPRDTSWSTEAFF. In nucleotides, the CDR3 is TGTGCCAGCAGTCCCCGGGACACCTCTTGGAGCACTGAAGCTTTCTTT.

This rearrangement joins TRBV29-1 to TRBJ1-1; 12 bases are a match to TRBD1. Trimming cost V 6 bases and J 4 bases; bases outside gene matches: 12. The V gene's germline CDR1 is SQVTM and CDR2 ANQGSEA. This CDR3 contains 16 residues. Here the CDR3 DNA reads TGCAGCGTAGGCCCGGGACAGGGGGCACAGGGCACTGAAGCTTTCTTT. It translates to CSVGPGQGAQGTEAFF.

There are many counts of this clonotype. This chain links TRBV7-2 with TRBJ2-1, with D maybe TRBD2 (6 bases). Trimming cost V 2 bases and J 5 bases, with 10 bases left between them. The CDR3 length is 14 residues. The V gene's germline CDR1 is SGHTA and CDR2 FQGNSA. Here the CDR3 reads CASSLRGEDNEQFF. CDR3 coding DNA: TGTGCCAGCAGCTTACGAGGGGAGGACAATGAGCAGTTCTTC.

This clonotype was seen many times. The chain is built from TRBV6-2 or TRBV6-3 and TRBJ2-7, with 11 bases fitting TRBD2. This CDR3 region has 15 residues. Germline loops: CDR1 MNHEY, CDR2 SVGEGT. The V segment lost 0 bases and the J segment 6 bases; nucleotides outside the gene matches: 4. The DNA for the CDR3 is TGTGCCAGCAGTTACTCGGGGCTAGCGGGAGGCGAGCAGTACTTC. Protein: CASSYSGLAGGEQYF.